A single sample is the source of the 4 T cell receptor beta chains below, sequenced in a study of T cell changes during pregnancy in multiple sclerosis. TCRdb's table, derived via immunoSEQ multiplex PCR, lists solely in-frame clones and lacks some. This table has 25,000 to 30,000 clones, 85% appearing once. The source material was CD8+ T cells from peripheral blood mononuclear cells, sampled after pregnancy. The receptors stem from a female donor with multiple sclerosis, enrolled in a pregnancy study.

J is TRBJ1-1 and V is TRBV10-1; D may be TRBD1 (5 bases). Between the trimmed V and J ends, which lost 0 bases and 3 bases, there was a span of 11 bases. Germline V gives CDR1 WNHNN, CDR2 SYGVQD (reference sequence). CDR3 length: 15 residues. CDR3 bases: TGCGCCAGCAGTGAGTCGGGCATAGGGGACACTGAAGCTTTCTTT. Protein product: CASSESGIGDTEAFF.

The CDR3 DNA follows: TGCAGCCCCTACCCCGGGACAGGGGGCGATTGGGCTTCACCCCTCCACTTT. Protein sequence: CSPYPGTGGDWASPLHF. The gene calls are TRBV29-1 and TRBJ1-6; 12 positions agree with TRBD1. V lost 8 bases to trimming and J lost 9 bases; unmatched junction nucleotides: 17. The CDR3 has 17 residues. CDR1 is SQVTM, CDR2 ANQGSEA, per germline.

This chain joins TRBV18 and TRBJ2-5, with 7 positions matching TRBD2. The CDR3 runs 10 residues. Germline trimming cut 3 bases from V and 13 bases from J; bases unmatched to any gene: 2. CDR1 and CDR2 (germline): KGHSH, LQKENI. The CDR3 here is CASSPGGGYF. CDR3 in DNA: TGTGCCAGCTCACCTGGGGGGGGGTACTTC.

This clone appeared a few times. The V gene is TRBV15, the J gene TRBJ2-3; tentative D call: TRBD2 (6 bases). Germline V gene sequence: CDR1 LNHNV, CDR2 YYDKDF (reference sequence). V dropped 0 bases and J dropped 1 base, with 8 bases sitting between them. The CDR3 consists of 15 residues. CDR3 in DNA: TGTGCCACCAGCAGAGATCCTAGCGGCACAGATACGCAGTATTTT. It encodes CATSRDPSGTDTQYF.